The 8 T cell receptor beta chains listed next were all sequenced from one sample in a study of cytomegalovirus exposure and HLA in healthy donors. PCR primers comprised 60 Vbeta and 13 Jbeta primers. Assay used: immunoSEQ multiplex PCR; TCRdb lists only in-frame clones, some missing. The sample lists some 140,000 clones, more than 70% seen once, with roughly 5.5% in the top ten. The sequencing input was PBMCs. The receptors were gathered from a middle-aged woman in good health and CMV-seropositive.

CDR3 nucleotide sequence: TGTGCCAGCAGACATCGGACTAGCGGGATTTCCGCCTCCTACGAGCAGTACTTC. This gives the protein CASRHRTSGISASYEQYF. The V call is TRBV11-1, the J call TRBJ2-7, with TRBD2 matching 12 bases. The V and J ends lost 6 bases and 0 bases, in that order; junction bases with no gene match: 12. CDR3 length equals 18 residues. The V gene's germline CDR1 is SGHAT and CDR2 FQDESV (reference sequence). Drawing the rest from reference TRBV11-1 and TRBJ2-7, the complete variable domain is EAEVAQSPRYKITEKSQAVAFWCDPISGHATLYWYRQILGQGPELLVQFQDESVVDDSQLPKDRFSAERLKGVDSTLKIQPAELGDSAMYLCASRHRTSGISASYEQYFGPGTRLTVT.

The chain joins TRBV2 to TRBJ2-2; the match to TRBD1 covers 11 bases. Looked up from germline, CDR1 is SNHLY and CDR2 is FYNNEI. This CDR3 is built from 15 residues. With 10 bases clipped from V and 4 bases from J, the junction kept 8 bases outside the gene matches. The CDR3 is CATRDRGVRTGELFF. CDR3 sequence (DNA): TGTGCCACCCGGGACAGGGGGGTACGCACCGGGGAGCTGTTTTTT.

The chain couples TRBV27 to TRBJ1-2; D is unclear. This CDR3 is built from 13 residues. Germline V gene lookup returns CDR1 MNHEY and CDR2 SMNVEV (reference sequence). Trimming cost V 3 bases and J 4 bases, with 9 bases left between them. CDR3 sequence reads: CASSFVGGYGYTF. CDR3 bases: TGTGCCAGCAGTTTTGTGGGAGGCTATGGCTACACCTTC.

This chain connects TRBV6-1 to TRBJ1-2; 8 bases map to TRBD1. The CDR3 contains 14 residues. From germline, CDR1 is MNHNS and CDR2 SASEGT. With 6 bases clipped from V and 0 bases from J, the junction kept 3 bases outside the gene matches. In DNA form, the CDR3 reads TGTGCCAGCAGGGACAGGGCCTCTAACTATGGCTACACCTTC. This sequence encodes CASRDRASNYGYTF.

V and J are TRBV7-9 and TRBJ2-3; 14 bases map to TRBD2. The ends lost 6 bases at V and 7 bases at J; junction bases unmatched: 12. Germline V gene lookup returns CDR1 SEHNR and CDR2 FQNEAQ (reference sequence). The CDR3 is 17 residues long. The CDR3 bases are TGTGCCAGCAGTCCCGCTGTAGGACTAGCGGGAGGACATACGCAGTATTTT. This encodes CASSPAVGLAGGHTQYF.

This rearrangement joins TRBV11-2 to TRBJ1-1; D remains unclear. The germline V gene encodes CDR1 SGHAT and CDR2 FQNNGV. The length of the CDR3 is 15 residues. Deletions cut 0 bases from V and 2 bases from J, with 10 bases between. The CDR3 coding sequence is TGTGCCAGCAGCTTAGAGGGCCAGTCTAACACTGAAGCTTTCTTT. Its protein is CASSLEGQSNTEAFF.

The chain has TRBV6-5 and TRBJ2-7; 7 nucleotides line up with TRBD2. CDR1 is MNHEY and CDR2 is SVGAGI in the germline V gene. The CDR3 spans 15 residues. V lost 0 bases to trimming and J lost 3 bases; unmatched junction nucleotides: 5. CDR3 DNA sequence: TGTGCCAGCAGTTACTCCGCGGGAGAGGTCTACGAGCAGTACTTC. Amino acid sequence: CASSYSAGEVYEQYF.

The chain is built from TRBV5-1 and TRBJ2-4, with D possibly matching TRBD2 (5 bases). V was trimmed by 0 bases and J by 7 bases, leaving 8 bases between them. The CDR3 runs 13 residues. Looked up from germline, CDR1 is SGHRS and CDR2 is YFSETQ. The CDR3 loop reads CASSLDRRNIQYF. For the CDR3, the DNA is TGCGCCAGCAGCTTGGATCGGAGGAACATTCAGTACTTC.